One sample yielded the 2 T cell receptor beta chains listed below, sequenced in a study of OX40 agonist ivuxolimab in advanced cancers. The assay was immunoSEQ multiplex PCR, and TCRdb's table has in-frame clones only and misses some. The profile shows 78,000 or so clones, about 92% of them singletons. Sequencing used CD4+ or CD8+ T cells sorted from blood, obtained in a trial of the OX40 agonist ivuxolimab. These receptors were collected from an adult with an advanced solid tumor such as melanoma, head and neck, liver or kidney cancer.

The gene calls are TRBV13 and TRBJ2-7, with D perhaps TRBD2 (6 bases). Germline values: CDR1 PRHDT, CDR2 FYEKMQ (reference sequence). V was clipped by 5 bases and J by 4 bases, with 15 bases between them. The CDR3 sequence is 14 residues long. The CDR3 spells CASSPEGLSYEQYF. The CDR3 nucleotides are TGTGCCAGCAGCCCAGAGGGACTCTCATACGAGCAGTACTTC. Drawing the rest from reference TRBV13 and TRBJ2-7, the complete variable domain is AAGVIQSPRHLIKEKRETATLKCYPIPRHDTVYWYQQGPGQDPQFLISFYEKMQSDKGSIPDRFSAQQFSDYHSELNMSSLELGDSALYFCASSPEGLSYEQYFGPGTRLTVT.

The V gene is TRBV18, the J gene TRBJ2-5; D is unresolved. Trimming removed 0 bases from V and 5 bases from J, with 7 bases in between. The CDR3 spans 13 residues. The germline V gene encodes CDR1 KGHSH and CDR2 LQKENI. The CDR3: CASSPPMTETQYF. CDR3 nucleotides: TGTGCCAGCTCACCACCGATGACTGAGACCCAGTACTTC.